This T cell receptor beta chain was captured in a study of T cell repertoires in cytomegalovirus infection. Study as a whole: CMV infection plus the matching HLA type was flagged by public TCR beta signatures.

Comment on this clonotype: Its antigen remains unknown.

The CDR3 is made up of 13 amino acids. The V end was cut by 8 bases, the J end by 3 bases, with 13 bases between. Germline V lookup: CDR1 SNHLY, CDR2 FYNNEI. TCRdb reanalysed the reads using MiXCR and keeps one entry per CDR3 protein. The table has 600,000 to 800,000 distinct CDR3 sequences, 20% to 25% seen once. Findings and caveats of the study: CMV carriers with the relevant HLA were identified by cumulative public TCR beta family frequency. Dominating the ex vivo response were TCR beta clonotypes that were CMV-specific and HLA-C-restricted.

The sequencing input was CD8+ T cells from PBMCs. The clonotype comes from a human donor in good health (CMV status not recorded). Some clones in this sample may be carry-over from other donors' samples. This chain links TRBV2 with TRBJ1-2; D not certain. CDR3: CASYGGADYGYTF. DNA of the CDR3: TGTGCCAGCTACGGTGGCGCGGACTATGGCTACACCTTC.